These 12 T cell receptor beta chains were sequenced from one sample in a study of CD8 T cells in Susac syndrome (dated by TCRdb to the late 2010s). Library construction relied on the immunoSEQ multiplex PCR assay. RNA was extracted using the RNeasy kit, and roughly 0.45 to 1 ug of the RNA was reverse transcribed with random hexamers. TCRdb handled the public reads itself, with Q25 trimming in fastp and clone calling in MiXCR, and kept productive beta chains. Each entry is one CDR3 protein sequence, shown with its most common DNA and genes. The sample yields 75,000 to 100,000 distinct CDR3 sequences; just under 95% were counted once. The ten largest clones add up to about 0.45% of the sample. Material for sequencing was CD8+ T cells from PBMCs. The receptors were gathered from a human donor with Susac syndrome.

V is TRBV9 and J is TRBJ2-7; 9 nucleotides line up with TRBD2. From germline, CDR1 is SGDLS and CDR2 YYNGEE. This CDR3 has 15 amino acids. The V gene end was trimmed by 4 bases and the J gene end by 5 bases; junction bases not matched to a gene: 10. The DNA for the CDR3 is TGTGCCAGCAGCCCATCCACGCGGGAGGGGGACGAGCAGTACTTC. This sequence encodes CASSPSTREGDEQYF. The full variable domain, with the rest looked up from reference TRBV9 and TRBJ2-7, is DSGVTQTPKHLITATGQRVTLRCSPRSGDLSVYWYQQSLDQGLQFLIQYYNGEERAKGNILERFSAQQFPDLHSELNLSSLELGDSALYFCASSPSTREGDEQYFGPGTRLTVT.

The rearrangement joins TRBV7-3 to TRBJ2-3, with 10 positions matching TRBD1. The CDR3 is 16 residues long. With V trimmed by 2 bases and J by 2 bases, 4 bases remained unmatched. The germline V gene encodes CDR1 SGHTA and CDR2 FQGTGA. The CDR3 DNA follows: TGTGCCAGCAGCTTATTGGGACAGGGGCTCACAGATACGCAGTATTTT. It encodes CASSLLGQGLTDTQYF.

The table lists this clonotype with a few counts. At one end, the junction sequence differs from germline, possibly due to a read error. CDR3 DNA: TGTGCTAGCAGCTTGGGGACCGGGGAGCTGTTTTTT. Amino acids: CASSLGTGELFF. This chain joins TRBV7-7 and TRBJ2-2, with D uncertain. This CDR3 contains 12 residues. From germline, CDR1 is SSHAT and CDR2 FNYEAQ (reference sequence).

This chain connects TRBV11-2 to TRBJ2-7; D uncertain. Germline CDR1 and CDR2: SGHAT and FQNNGV. The ends were cut back, 5 bases at V and 0 bases at J, with 14 bases in the middle. The CDR3 sequence is 15 residues long. CDR3 sequence reads: CASSISPQDSYEQYF. CDR3 nucleotide sequence: TGTGCCAGCAGCATAAGCCCTCAGGACTCCTACGAGCAGTACTTC.

The chain combines TRBV6-5 with TRBJ1-1, with TRBD1 identical over 7 bases. Germline V gene sequence: CDR1 MNHEY, CDR2 SVGAGI. This CDR3 region has 15 residues. Trimming removed 5 bases from V and 0 bases from J; junction bases left unmatched: 6. The CDR3 region has the DNA TGTGCCAGCAGTCTACGGACAGGTTTGAACACTGAAGCTTTCTTT. This codes for CASSLRTGLNTEAFF.

V and J are TRBV5-6 and TRBJ1-1; TRBD1 matches at 9 bases. The V segment lost 4 bases and the J segment 0 bases; nucleotides outside the gene matches: 4. The CDR3 consists of 15 residues. Germline loops: CDR1 SGHDT, CDR2 YYEEEE. The CDR3 region is CASSGTGFLNTEAFF. DNA of the CDR3: TGTGCCAGCAGCGGGACAGGGTTCTTGAACACTGAAGCTTTCTTT.

The genes are TRBV24-1 and TRBJ2-5; 14 nucleotides agree with TRBD2. The CDR3 runs to 17 residues. The V segment lost 1 base and the J segment 2 bases; nucleotides outside the gene matches: 2. Germline V gene lookup returns CDR1 KGHDR and CDR2 SFDVKD. The CDR3 here is CATSDFGTSGSQETQYF. The CDR3 DNA sequence: TGTGCCACCAGTGATTTCGGGACTAGCGGGAGTCAAGAGACCCAGTACTTC.

This clonotype appeared a single time. This chain connects TRBV6-6 to TRBJ2-3, with 8 bases lining up with TRBD1. Germline CDR1 is MNHNY and CDR2 is SVGAGI (reference sequence). Unmatched junction bases numbered 0, after V lost 0 bases and J lost 4 bases. The CDR3 covers 14 residues. In DNA, the CDR3 is TGTGCCAGCAGTTACTCGACAGGGGCAGATACGCAGTATTTT. It yields the protein CASSYSTGADTQYF.

The rearrangement links TRBV20-1 to TRBJ2-7, with D uncertain. The germline V gene encodes CDR1 DFQATT and CDR2 SNEGSKA (reference sequence). The CDR3 runs to 14 residues. V lost 0 bases and J 2 bases, leaving 11 bases between the germline ends. The CDR3 bases are TGCAGTGCTAGAGACGTGAGTAGGGCCTACGAGCAGTACTTC. This sequence encodes CSARDVSRAYEQYF.

This chain links TRBV20-1 with TRBJ2-4; D perhaps matches TRBD1 (6 bases). Trimming removed 0 bases from V and 8 bases from J, with 11 bases in between. Germline CDR1 is DFQATT and CDR2 is SNEGSKA (reference sequence). The CDR3 sequence is 13 residues long. This CDR3 is CSARDLGAYIQYF. The DNA for the CDR3 is TGCAGTGCTAGAGATTTGGGGGCGTACATTCAGTACTTC.

This chain connects TRBV4-3 to TRBJ2-5; TRBD2 matches 9 bases. This CDR3 spans 17 amino acids. V lost 0 bases, J lost 0 bases, and 5 bases stayed unmatched. Germline values: CDR1 LGHNA, CDR2 YSLEER. CDR3: CASSQEGLAGYQETQYF. The DNA for the CDR3 is TGCGCCAGCAGCCAAGAGGGGCTAGCGGGGTACCAAGAGACCCAGTACTTC.

V gene TRBV9 combines with J gene TRBJ2-1; 13 nucleotides align to TRBD2. The ends lost 3 bases at V and 6 bases at J; junction bases unmatched: 6. The length of the CDR3 is 16 residues. Germline CDR1 and CDR2: SGDLS and YYNGEE. The CDR3 nucleotides are TGTGCCAGCAGCGAGGGGGGACTAGCGGGGCTCAATGAGCAGTTCTTC. It is translated as CASSEGGLAGLNEQFF.